These T cell receptor beta chains were read from a single sample in a study of cytomegalovirus exposure and HLA in healthy donors. Sequencing was performed with immunoSEQ multiplex PCR; in TCRdb, only in-frame clones are kept and a portion is missing. The profile shows under 100,000 clones, 60% to 85% of them singletons. The sequenced sample consisted of PBMCs. The receptor set was obtained from a man between 18 and 35 years old in good health and CMV-seropositive. The CDR3 runs from the conserved cysteine through the conserved F or W. D genes are given only for firm matches. A clone size is listed for some rows: how often the clone was seen (once, few, many), or a class if it is expanded.

TRBV7-9	TRBJ2-6	once	13	-	CASTGYGANVLTF	TGTGCCAGCACGGGGTATGGGGCCAACGTCCTGACTTTC
TRBV2	TRBJ2-7	-	12	-	CASSGQNIEQYF	TGTGCCAGCAGTGGGCAGAATATAGAGCAGTACTTC
TRBV7-8	TRBJ2-7	once	14	-	CASSLSRVPYEQYF	TGTGCCAGCAGCCTATCCAGGGTCCCCTACGAGCAGTACTTC
TRBV5-1	TRBJ1-1	-	13	-	CASSGQENTEAFF	TGCGCCAGCAGCGGGCAGGAGAACACTGAAGCTTTCTTT
TRBV6-5	TRBJ1-5	-	13	-	CASRNGAGQPQHF	TGTGCCAGCAGGAACGGGGCGGGACAGCCCCAGCATTTT
TRBV6-1	TRBJ2-1	-	16	TRBD2	CASSEYASGLYNEQFF	TGTGCCAGCAGTGAATACGCTAGCGGACTCTACAATGAGCAGTTCTTC
TRBV5-6	TRBJ2-5	once	14	-	CASSFGSEAETQYF	TGTGCCAGCAGCTTCGGATCGGAGGCCGAGACCCAGTACTTC
TRBV28	TRBJ2-1	-	18	-	CASSPLNLRSGEKNEQFF	TGTGCCAGCAGTCCACTAAATCTGCGGTCCGGAGAAAAGAATGAGCAGTTCTTC
TRBV9	TRBJ2-7	-	13	-	CASSVQSSAEQYF	TGTGCCAGCAGCGTCCAAAGCTCTGCCGAGCAGTACTTC
TRBV5-4	TRBJ1-1	-	13	-	CASSLSRNTEAFF	TGTGCCAGCAGCTTGTCGAGGAACACTGAAGCTTTCTTT
TRBV10-1	TRBJ2-7	-	13	-	CASSENSPGEQYF	TGCGCCAGCAGTGAGAATTCTCCGGGCGAGCAGTACTTC
TRBV28	TRBJ2-6	-	14	-	CASSRGWGANVLTF	TGTGCCAGCAGTAGAGGGTGGGGGGCCAACGTCCTGACTTTC
TRBV10-2	TRBJ2-7	-	13	-	CASSESVSPEQYF	TGCGCCAGCAGTGAGTCCGTATCTCCCGAGCAGTACTTC
TRBV5-8	TRBJ1-2	once	13	TRBD1	CASSLAGQAGYTF	TGTGCCAGCAGCTTGGCGGGACAGGCTGGCTACACCTTC
TRBV6-1	TRBJ1-2	-	15	-	CASSEQGTTLLGYTF	TGTGCCAGCAGTGAACAGGGGACAACACTCCTCGGCTACACCTTC
TRBV15	TRBJ2-7	-	13	TRBD1	CATRDSETYEQYF	TGTGCCACCCGGGACAGCGAGACCTACGAGCAGTACTTC
TRBV5-4	TRBJ2-1	-	14	TRBD2	CASSSGTRTNEQFF	TGTGCCAGCAGCTCCGGGACTAGGACCAATGAGCAGTTCTTC
TRBV6-4	TRBJ2-1	-	16	TRBD2	CASATTSGRRYNEQFF	TGTGCCAGCGCTACAACTAGCGGGAGGCGGTACAATGAGCAGTTCTTC
TRBV27	TRBJ2-5	-	13	-	CASRPHGLETQYF	TGTGCCAGCAGGCCCCACGGGTTAGAGACCCAGTACTTC
TRBV6-5	TRBJ2-1	-	16	TRBD1	CASSYTTGGASDEQFF	TGTGCCAGCAGTTACACAACAGGGGGCGCGTCGGATGAGCAGTTCTTC
TRBV15	TRBJ2-5	-	13	TRBD2	CATSGTKLETQYF	TGTGCCACCAGCGGGACTAAATTAGAGACCCAGTACTTC
TRBV5-1	TRBJ2-3	few	19	TRBD2	CASSAPPSGRAIQPDTQYF	TGCGCCAGCAGCGCCCCACCTAGCGGGAGGGCCATCCAGCCAGATACGCAGTATTTT
TRBV5-1	TRBJ1-1	-	14	TRBD1	CASRSGTGGTEAFF	TGCGCCAGCAGATCCGGGACAGGAGGTACTGAAGCTTTCTTT
TRBV7-6	TRBJ2-7	-	14	-	CASSLVEGPYEQYF	TGTGCCAGCAGCTTAGTGGAGGGGCCTTACGAGCAGTACTTC
TRBV29-1	TRBJ2-1	-	15	TRBD1	CSVGTGTATYNEQFF	TGCAGCGTTGGCACCGGGACAGCTACCTACAATGAGCAGTTCTTC
TRBV7-2	TRBJ2-3	-	13	TRBD2	CASKSSGRHTQYF	TGTGCCAGCAAGTCTAGCGGGAGGCATACGCAGTATTTT
TRBV11-2	TRBJ2-7	-	14	-	CASKTGQGSDEQYF	TGTGCCAGCAAGACGGGCCAGGGCAGCGACGAGCAGTACTTC
TRBV5-1	TRBJ2-1	few	15	-	CASSLGLATYNEQFF	TGCGCCAGCAGCTTAGGACTGGCAACCTACAATGAGCAGTTCTTC
TRBV28	TRBJ2-1	-	15	TRBD2	CASSLVAGVGNEQFF	TGTGCCAGCAGTTTAGTAGCGGGAGTGGGCAATGAGCAGTTCTTC
TRBV5-4	TRBJ1-1	-	17	TRBD1	CASSFPGQRILNTEAFF	TGTGCCAGCAGCTTCCCGGGACAGCGCATTTTGAACACTGAAGCTTTCTTT
TRBV6-5	TRBJ1-5	-	14	TRBD1	CASSRQGSNQPQHF	TGTGCCAGCAGTCGACAGGGGAGCAATCAGCCCCAGCATTTT
TRBV6-5	TRBJ1-2	-	15	-	CASSILPRVSYGYTF	TGTGCCAGCAGTATCCTTCCCAGGGTCAGCTATGGCTACACCTTC
TRBV7-8	TRBJ2-7	-	14	TRBD1	CASSLRQGHYEQYF	TGTGCCAGCAGCTTAAGACAGGGCCACTACGAGCAGTACTTC
TRBV5-6	TRBJ1-5	-	13	-	CASSLGGEQPQHF	TGTGCCAGCAGCTTGGGGGGGGAACAGCCCCAGCATTTT
TRBV5-6	TRBJ2-1	few	15	-	CASSLAGLVPNEQFF	TGTGCCAGCAGCTTGGCAGGACTGGTCCCCAATGAGCAGTTCTTC
TRBV6-5	TRBJ2-1	-	14	TRBD2	CASTAGGSGNEQFF	TGTGCCAGCACGGCGGGAGGGTCTGGTAATGAGCAGTTCTTC
TRBV7-2	TRBJ1-4	once	16	-	CASSPGYRETNEKLFF	TGTGCCAGCAGCCCGGGGTACCGGGAGACTAATGAAAAACTGTTTTTT
TRBV6-1	TRBJ1-2	-	16	TRBD1	CASSASGQGRLYGYTF	TGTGCCAGCAGTGCAAGCGGACAGGGAAGGCTTTATGGCTACACCTTC
TRBV4-1	TRBJ2-7	once	17	TRBD1	CASNLGQGDRMNYEQYF	TGCGCCAGCAACCTGGGGCAGGGGGACCGAATGAACTACGAGCAGTACTTC
TRBV28	TRBJ1-1	-	12	-	CASSLSEIEAFF	TGTGCCAGCAGTTTATCTGAGATTGAAGCTTTCTTT
TRBV6-1	TRBJ1-1	-	14	-	CASSEMRHSTEAFF	TGTGCCAGCAGTGAAATGCGCCATAGCACTGAAGCTTTCTTT
TRBV4-2	TRBJ2-5	-	16	TRBD2	CASSPPGGRTRETQYF	TGTGCCAGCAGCCCCCCCGGCGGGAGAACGCGAGAGACCCAGTACTTC
TRBV9	TRBJ2-2	-	15	-	CASSVPGEGTGELFF	TGTGCCAGCAGCGTTCCGGGAGAAGGCACCGGGGAGCTGTTTTTT
TRBV10-3	TRBJ2-7	-	13	-	CAISDGVSYEQYF	TGTGCCATCAGTGACGGGGTATCCTACGAGCAGTACTTC
TRBV18	TRBJ2-3	-	14	-	CASSPASSTDTQYF	TGTGCCAGCTCACCGGCCTCTAGCACAGATACGCAGTATTTT
TRBV7-9	TRBJ2-3	-	15	TRBD2	CASSHSGRVADTQYF	TGTGCCAGCAGCCATAGCGGGAGGGTAGCCGATACGCAGTATTTT
TRBV10-3	TRBJ2-1	-	15	TRBD1	CAISESRQGAGEQFF	TGTGCCATCAGTGAGTCGAGACAGGGGGCAGGTGAGCAGTTCTTC
TRBV6-5	TRBJ2-7	-	12	-	CASTADNYEQYF	TGTGCCAGCACCGCCGACAATTACGAGCAGTACTTC
TRBV6-5	TRBJ2-7	-	16	TRBD2	CASSYLTSGRNDEQYF	TGTGCCAGCAGTTACCTGACTAGCGGGAGGAACGACGAGCAGTACTTC
TRBV11-2	TRBJ2-3	-	14	-	CASSHEGSTDTQYF	TGTGCCAGCAGCCACGAGGGTAGCACAGATACGCAGTATTTT
TRBV11-2	TRBJ2-2	-	17	TRBD2	CASSSTSGRPNTGELFF	TGTGCCAGCAGTTCCACTAGCGGGAGGCCGAACACCGGGGAGCTGTTTTTT
TRBV2	TRBJ2-1	-	15	-	CASRTTGGAYNEQFF	TGTGCCAGCAGGACCACAGGGGGGGCGTACAATGAGCAGTTCTTC